The clone carrying this T cell receptor (beta chain) was picked up a small number of times. J lost 7 bases, V lost 1 base, and 12 bases had no gene match. Germline V lookup: CDR1 LGHDT, CDR2 YNNKEL (reference sequence). This CDR3 is built from 17 residues. The record originates from a study of blood T cell repertoires in COVID-19. Using immunoSEQ multiplex PCR, the repertoire was profiled, and TCRdb retains in-frame clones only, with some absent. The sample includes 150,000 or so clones, about four fifths seen only once; the top ten take approximately 14%. The rearrangement uses TRBV3-1 (or the pseudogene TRBV3-2) and TRBJ1-4, with 7 nucleotides matching TRBD1. Sequenced input: peripheral blood. The source of this sequence is a human donor with acute or convalescent COVID-19. The donor label of this sample is uncertain. The CDR3 sequence is CASSQVGGEGAIEKLFF. In DNA, the CDR3 is TGTGCCAGCAGCCAAGTTGGGGGCGAGGGGGCGATTGAAAAACTGTTTTTT.